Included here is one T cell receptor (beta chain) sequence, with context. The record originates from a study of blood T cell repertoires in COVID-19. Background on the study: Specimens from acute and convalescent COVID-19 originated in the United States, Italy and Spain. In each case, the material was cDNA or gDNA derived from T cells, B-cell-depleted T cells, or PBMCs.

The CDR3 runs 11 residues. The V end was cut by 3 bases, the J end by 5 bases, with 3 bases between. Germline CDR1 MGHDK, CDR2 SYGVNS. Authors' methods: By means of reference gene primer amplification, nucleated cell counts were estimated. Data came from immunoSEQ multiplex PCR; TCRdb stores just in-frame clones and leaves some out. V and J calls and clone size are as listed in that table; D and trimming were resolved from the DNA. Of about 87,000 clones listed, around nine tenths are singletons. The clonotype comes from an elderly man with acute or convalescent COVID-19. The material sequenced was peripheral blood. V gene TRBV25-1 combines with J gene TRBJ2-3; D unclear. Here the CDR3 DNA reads TGTGCCAGCAGTGAGAGAGATACGCAGTATTTT. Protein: CASSERDTQYF.